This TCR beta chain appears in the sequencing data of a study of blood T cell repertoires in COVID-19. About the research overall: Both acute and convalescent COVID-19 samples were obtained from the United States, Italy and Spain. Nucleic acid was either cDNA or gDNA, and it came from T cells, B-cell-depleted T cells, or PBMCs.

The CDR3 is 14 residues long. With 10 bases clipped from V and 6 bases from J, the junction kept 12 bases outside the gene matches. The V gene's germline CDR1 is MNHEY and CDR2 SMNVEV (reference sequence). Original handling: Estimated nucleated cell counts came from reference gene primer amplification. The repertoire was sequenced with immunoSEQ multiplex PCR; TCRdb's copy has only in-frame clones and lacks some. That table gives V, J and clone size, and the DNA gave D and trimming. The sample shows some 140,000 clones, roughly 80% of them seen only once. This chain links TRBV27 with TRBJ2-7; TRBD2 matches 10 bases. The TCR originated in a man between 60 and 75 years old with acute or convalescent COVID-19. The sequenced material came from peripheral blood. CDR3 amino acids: CATRAGGPLAEQYF. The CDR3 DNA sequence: TGTGCCACCAGAGCGGGAGGGCCTTTAGCCGAGCAGTACTTC.